Here is one T cell receptor (beta chain) with its context. Its cognate antigen is unknown. These data originate in a study of prognosis after radiotherapy for stage I lung cancer. General study results and limits: Patients with metastases reportedly showed TRBV and TRBJ gene usage that differed from patients without metastases.

There were around 5.5 milliliters of peripheral blood drawn at each of two time points. Multiplex PCR, run in two rounds, amplified TCR beta CDR3 from genomic DNA. Primers specific to each TRBV and TRBJ gene drove first-round PCR. TCRdb analysed the multiplex PCR reads with MiXCR anew, one entry per CDR3 protein. The sample shows about 31,000 distinct CDR3 sequences, about 40% of them seen only once. V shed 5 bases and J shed 6 bases, with 14 bases lying between them. CDR1 SGDLS and CDR2 YYNGEE come from the germline V gene. The length of the CDR3 is 14 residues. Sample: PBMCs, taken before or after stereotactic body radiation therapy (not recorded which). The chain joins TRBV9 to TRBJ2-2; weak D call: TRBD1 (6 bases). This sequence was found in a donor over 45 with non-small cell lung cancer. The CDR3 here is CASRNRAEAGELFF. CDR3 sequence (DNA): TGTGCCAGCAGGAACAGGGCGGAAGCCGGGGAGCTGTTTTTT.